This entry lists 24 T cell receptor beta chains sequenced from one sample in a study of shared clonotypes between healthy human individuals. Data came from immunoSEQ multiplex PCR; TCRdb stores just in-frame clones and leaves some out. The table lists around 1,900,000 clones, around 93% of them singletons, with under 2% in the top ten. Naivety among CD8 cells was defined by CD45RO negativity and positive CCR7 selection, thereby excluding terminally differentiated effector memory CD45RA+ cells. Sequenced material: naive CD8+ T cells from PBMCs. The receptor set was obtained from a man aged 18 to 29 in good health. Some clones in this sample may be carry-over from other donors' samples.

V gene TRBV4-1 combines with J gene TRBJ2-2; 10 nucleotides agree with TRBD2. The CDR3 extends over 15 amino acids. J lost 10 bases, V lost 4 bases, and 9 bases had no gene match. Germline V gene lookup returns CDR1 MGHRA and CDR2 YSYEKL. CDR3 DNA sequence: TGCGCCAGCAGCCGTTATAGCGGGAGGCGCGAGGAGCTGTTTTTT. Protein: CASSRYSGRREELFF.

This rearrangement joins TRBV4-1 to TRBJ2-5, with 8 positions matching TRBD2. J lost 4 bases, V lost 1 base, and 8 bases had no gene match. Germline loops: CDR1 MGHRA, CDR2 YSYEKL. This CDR3 has 16 amino acids. The CDR3 sequence: CASSQGGGLVTETQYF. CDR3 nucleotide sequence: TGCGCCAGCAGCCAAGGTGGGGGACTAGTAACAGAGACCCAGTACTTC.

This clone was picked up one time. The rearrangement uses TRBV5-6 and TRBJ2-5; TRBD1 might be the D (5 bases). The CDR3 runs 15 residues. The germline V and J ends were trimmed by 1 base and 1 base, with 11 bases remaining between them. CDR1 is SGHDT and CDR2 is YYEEEE in the germline V gene. CDR3 residues: CASSLHGQGQETQYF. In DNA form, the CDR3 reads TGTGCCAGCAGCTTGCATGGTCAGGGCCAAGAGACCCAGTACTTC.

The chain employs TRBV7-2 and TRBJ1-1; D possibly corresponds to TRBD1 (6 bases). Trimming took off 5 bases at V and 7 bases at J, with 8 bases between the two ends. Per germline, CDR1 SGHTA and CDR2 FQGNSA. The CDR3 has 11 residues. The CDR3 reads CASSPTGEAFF. DNA for the CDR3: TGTGCCAGCAGCCCGACAGGTGAAGCTTTCTTT.

This clone occurred once. The genes are TRBV7-9 and TRBJ1-2; 11 bases match TRBD1. Germline lookup yields CDR1 SEHNR and CDR2 FQNEAQ (reference sequence). V trimming: 5 bases; J trimming: 7 bases; junction bases outside the gene matches: 9. The CDR3 has 15 amino acids. CDR3 region: CASSTTGQGVAGYTF. The CDR3 DNA follows: TGTGCCAGCAGCACAACGGGACAGGGGGTAGCTGGCTACACCTTC. Using reference TRBV7-9 and TRBJ1-2 for the parts outside the CDR3, the full variable domain is DTGVSQNPRHKITKRGQNVTFRCDPISEHNRLYWYRQTLGQGPEFLTYFQNEAQLEKSRLLSDRFSAERPKGSFSTLEIQRTEQGDSAMYLCASSTTGQGVAGYTFGSGTRLTVV.

J is TRBJ1-3 and V is TRBV9, with 10 bases matching TRBD1. The CDR3 totals 16 residues. V lost 3 bases to trimming and J lost 11 bases; unmatched junction nucleotides: 14. Per the germline V gene, CDR1 is SGDLS and CDR2 is YYNGEE. The CDR3 DNA reads as TGTGCCAGCAGCGGCCCGGGACAGGGGTATTTTACGGCCATATATTTT. Amino acids: CASSGPGQGYFTAIYF.

The chain uses TRBV10-3 and TRBJ1-2; no clear D. This CDR3 comprises 13 residues. The ends were cut back, 0 bases at V and 13 bases at J, with 15 bases in the middle. The germline CDR1 and CDR2 sequences are ENHRY and SYGVKD. CDR3 DNA sequence: TGTGCCATCAGTGAGTCGTTAGGAAGCAAAGCCACCTTC. Translated: CAISESLGSKATF.

The CDR3 protein is CASSIDTGGLDEQYF. In DNA, the CDR3 is TGTGCCAGTAGTATAGACACGGGAGGTTTGGACGAGCAGTACTTC. J is TRBJ2-7 and V is TRBV19; 7 positions match TRBD2. CDR3 length: 15 residues. Germline values: CDR1 LNHDA, CDR2 SQIVND (reference sequence). V trimming: 0 bases; J trimming: 5 bases; junction bases outside the gene matches: 7. The variable domain in full, with the rest retrieved from reference TRBV19 and TRBJ2-7, is DGGITQSPKYLFRKEGQNVTLSCEQNLNHDAMYWYRQDPGQGLRLIYYSQIVNDFQKGDIAEGYSVSREKKESFPLTVTSAQKNPTAFYLCASSIDTGGLDEQYFGPGTRLTVT.

The chain employs TRBV4-1 and TRBJ2-2; D unclear. Per germline, CDR1 MGHRA and CDR2 YSYEKL. The CDR3 consists of 14 residues. Trimming pared 6 bases from V and 6 bases from J, leaving 14 bases between. CDR3 DNA: TGCGCCAGCAGAACTACGGTTGGATCCGGGGAGCTGTTTTTT. Protein product: CASRTTVGSGELFF.

The rearrangement uses TRBV4-3 and TRBJ2-7; D is uncertain. There are 15 residues in the CDR3. With 0 bases removed from V and 5 bases from J, the gap between germline ends came to 14 bases. The germline V gene encodes CDR1 LGHNA and CDR2 YSLEER. In nucleotides, the CDR3 is TGCGCCAGCAGCCAAGATAGAAGGACCCTTGACGAGCAGTACTTC. Its protein is CASSQDRRTLDEQYF.

The V call is TRBV7-9, the J call TRBJ2-3; no clear D. The CDR3 consists of 14 residues. Germline CDR1 is SEHNR and CDR2 is FQNEAQ (reference sequence). V was pared by 5 bases and J by 5 bases, with 14 bases between. CDR3 sequence: CASSPPHPRDTQYF. The DNA for the CDR3 is TGTGCCAGCAGCCCCCCCCATCCGAGAGATACGCAGTATTTT.

The chain couples TRBV5-1 to TRBJ1-3; tentatively, D is TRBD1 (5 bases). CDR1 and CDR2 (germline): SGHRS, YFSETQ. The CDR3 contains 19 residues. Trimming took off 0 bases at V and 0 bases at J, with 19 bases between the two ends. The CDR3 DNA reads TGCGCCAGCAGCTTGGAAGGCGGGGGTTCGATTGTCTCTGGAAACACCATATATTTT. The encoded protein is CASSLEGGGSIVSGNTIYF.

The chain combines TRBV7-9 with TRBJ2-7, with 12 positions matching TRBD2. The CDR3 runs 15 residues. Germline V gene sequence: CDR1 SEHNR, CDR2 FQNEAQ (reference sequence). The trim removed 6 bases at V and 5 bases at J, leaving 8 bases unmatched. CDR3 coding DNA: TGTGCCAGCAGTTCGCTAGCGGGAGGGCCTAACGAGCAGTACTTC. Translating it yields CASSSLAGGPNEQYF.

The rearrangement joins TRBV7-9 to TRBJ2-1; 8 nucleotides line up with TRBD2. J gave up 3 bases and V 8 bases, and 12 bases lay outside the gene matches. Germline V gives CDR1 SEHNR, CDR2 FQNEAQ (reference sequence). The CDR3 runs 16 residues. The CDR3 protein is CASGPPGLGIYNEQFF. DNA of the CDR3: TGTGCCAGCGGCCCACCGGGACTAGGGATCTACAATGAGCAGTTCTTC.

The genes are TRBV28 and TRBJ2-7; D might be TRBD1 or TRBD2, each matching 5 bases. Germline CDR1 is MDHEN and CDR2 is SYDVKM. CDR3 length: 14 residues. V was clipped by 6 bases and J by 0 bases, with 12 bases between them. The CDR3 sequence: CASRGAGSSYEQYF. The CDR3 nucleotides read TGTGCCAGCAGAGGGGCAGGGAGCTCCTACGAGCAGTACTTC.

The V call is TRBV4-3, the J call TRBJ1-5; D call uncertain. This CDR3 region has 14 residues. Trimming took 4 bases from V and 0 from J, leaving 7 bases between them. CDR1 and CDR2 from the germline V gene are LGHNA and YSLEER. The CDR3 spells CASSPGYSNQPQHF. The CDR3 DNA is TGCGCCAGCAGCCCAGGATATAGCAATCAGCCCCAGCATTTT.

V and J are TRBV30 and TRBJ1-6; D not resolved. The CDR3 contains 13 residues. CDR1 is GTSNPN, CDR2 SVGIG, per germline (reference sequence). V lost 2 bases, J lost 5 bases, and 7 bases lay in between. The CDR3 spells CAWSLDHNSPLHF. The CDR3 nucleotides are TGTGCCTGGAGTTTAGATCATAATTCACCCCTCCACTTT.

The chain has TRBV7-3 and TRBJ2-2; unclear D gene. Germline assignment: CDR1 SGHTA and CDR2 FQGTGA. The CDR3 has 14 residues. Trimming cost V 5 bases and J 0 bases, with 7 bases left between them. CDR3: CASSPVSNTGELFF. CDR3 DNA: TGTGCCAGCAGCCCCGTCTCGAACACCGGGGAGCTGTTTTTT.

V and J are TRBV14 and TRBJ2-6; tentatively, D is TRBD1 (5 bases). There are 14 residues in the CDR3. V was trimmed by 8 bases and J by 0 bases, leaving 8 bases between them. Germline V gene sequence: CDR1 SGHDN, CDR2 FVKESK. The CDR3 reads CASSGISGANVLTF. DNA for the CDR3: TGTGCCAGCTCAGGGATCTCTGGGGCCAACGTCCTGACTTTC.

As regards this clone: Different DNA sequences within this sample yield the same CDR3. CDR3 bases: TGTGCCAGCAGTTTATCCGGGCGCTCCTACGAGCAGTACTTC. Translated, it gives CASSLSGRSYEQYF. The chain couples TRBV28 to TRBJ2-7; D not certain. There are 14 residues in the CDR3. Between the trimmed V and J ends, which lost 1 base and 0 bases, there was a span of 7 bases. Germline V gives CDR1 MDHEN, CDR2 SYDVKM.

V and J are TRBV15 and TRBJ2-5; TRBD2 aligns across 8 bases. The CDR3 is made up of 15 amino acids. Looked up from germline, CDR1 is LNHNV and CDR2 is YYDKDF (reference sequence). The V and J ends lost 5 bases and 0 bases, in that order; junction bases with no gene match: 5. The CDR3 reads CATSASSGYQETQYF. The CDR3, as DNA: TGTGCCACCAGCGCCTCTAGCGGGTACCAAGAGACCCAGTACTTC.

The rearrangement links TRBV11-2 to TRBJ2-3; TRBD2 matches at 7 bases. Germline CDR1 SGHAT, CDR2 FQNNGV. The CDR3 sequence is 17 residues long. Losses at the gene ends were 5 bases for V and 3 bases for J; bases not matched to a gene: 14. The CDR3: CASSTRLGLADTDTQYF. The CDR3 bases are TGTGCCAGCAGCACGCGCTTAGGGCTAGCGGATACAGATACGCAGTATTTT.

This rearrangement joins TRBV27 to TRBJ2-2; possible D gene TRBD2, 5 bases. The CDR3 totals 15 residues. From germline, CDR1 is MNHEY and CDR2 SMNVEV (reference sequence). V lost 0 bases, J lost 4 bases, and 9 bases lay in between. The CDR3 region has the DNA TGTGCCAGCAGTTTATCTCGCGGGCGCACCGGGGAGCTGTTTTTT. Translated: CASSLSRGRTGELFF.

Here the CDR3 reads CASSPIVAGVSEQYF. CDR3 coding DNA: TGTGCCAGCAGCCCCATAGTAGCGGGAGTTAGTGAGCAGTACTTC. The V call is TRBV27, the J call TRBJ2-7; 9 nucleotides agree with TRBD2. The length of the CDR3 is 15 residues. V was pared by 6 bases and J by 7 bases, with 13 bases of the junction left unmatched. CDR1 and CDR2 (germline): MNHEY, SMNVEV (reference sequence).